A single sample is the source of the 29 T cell receptor beta chains below, sequenced in a study of metastatic and nonmetastatic thyroid tumors. TCRdb re-analyzed the PCR reads through MiXCR. Among 28,000 or so clones listed, 15% to 20% were seen once. Thyroid surgery had not been preceded by any treatment in any patient. The source material was blood. These receptors came from a female donor with papillary thyroid cancer or a benign thyroid nodule (not recorded which). Some clones in this sample may be carry-over from other donors' samples.

The sample holds a few counts of this clone. The same CDR3 can be traced to other DNA sequences in this sample. V gene TRBV29-1 combines with J gene TRBJ1-4, with TRBD1 identical over 9 bases. J lost 8 bases, V lost 6 bases, and 4 bases had no gene match. Germline CDR1 and CDR2: SQVTM and ANQGSEA. CDR3 size: 12 residues. The CDR3: CSVGQGGEKLFF. DNA for the CDR3: TGCAGCGTGGGACAGGGAGGCGAAAAACTGTTTTTT.

This clone is categorized as medium-sized. This chain connects TRBV28 to TRBJ1-3; D is uncertain. The CDR3 length is 17 residues. Trimming removed 4 bases at V and 3 bases at J, with 19 bases between. CDR1 and CDR2 from the germline V gene are MDHEN and SYDVKM. The CDR3 region has the DNA TGTGCCAGCAGTTCCCCGGTGGGCAGTGCGATTGGAAACACCATATATTTT. Translating it yields CASSSPVGSAIGNTIYF.

This clone has a count of ten or more. CDR3 loop: CASVDRDTLNTFF. The DNA of the CDR3 is TGTGCCAGCGTCGATAGGGATACACTGAATACTTTCTTT. The V call is TRBV28, the J call TRBJ1-1; D not certain. Trimming took off 8 bases at V and 12 bases at J, with 22 bases between the two ends. Germline CDR1 is MDHEN and CDR2 is SYDVKM. This CDR3 has 13 amino acids.

V gene TRBV11-3 combines with J gene TRBJ1-1, with D uncertain. Germline V gene data show CDR1 as SGHNT and CDR2 as YENEEA. CDR3 length: 14 residues. V lost 10 bases, J lost 1 base, and 16 bases lay in between. This CDR3 is CANSLRGGNTEAFF. In nucleotides, the CDR3 is TGTGCCAATAGCTTACGAGGCGGGAACACTGAAGCTTTCTTT. Combining the CDR3 with reference TRBV11-3 and TRBJ1-1 gives the whole variable domain EAGVVQSPRYKIIEKKQPVAFWCNPISGHNTLYWYLQNLGQGPELLIRYENEEAVDDSQLPKDRFSAERLKGVDSTLKIQPAELGDSAVYLCANSLRGGNTEAFFGQGTRLTVV.

This clone was counted many times. V and J are TRBV7-6 and TRBJ2-3; weak D call: TRBD1 (6 bases). Germline assignment: CDR1 SGHVS and CDR2 FNYEAQ. The CDR3 consists of 16 residues. V gave up 5 bases and J gave up 4 bases, with 19 bases separating them. This chain's CDR3 is CASSETSRGSPDTQYF. CDR3 bases: TGTGCCAGCAGCGAAACCTCCAGGGGCTCGCCAGATACGCAGTATTTT. The whole variable domain, filled in from reference TRBV7-6 and TRBJ2-3, reads GAGVSQSPRYKVTKRGQDVALRCDPISGHVSLYWYRQALGQGPEFLTYFNYEAQQDKSGLPNDRFSAERPEGSISTLTIQRTEQRDSAMYRCASSETSRGSPDTQYFGPGTRLTVL.

The chain links TRBV11-2 to TRBJ2-1; unclear D gene. Trimming cost V 5 bases and J 4 bases, with 9 bases left between them. The CDR3 has 13 residues. Per germline, CDR1 SGHAT and CDR2 FQNNGV. The CDR3 region has the DNA TGTGCCAGCAGCCCCGCACAGTACAATGAGCAGTTCTTC. It translates to CASSPAQYNEQFF. The full variable domain, its missing parts supplied by reference TRBV11-2 and TRBJ2-1, is EAGVAQSPRYKIIEKRQSVAFWCNPISGHATLYWYQQILGQGPKLLIQFQNNGVVDDSQLPKDRFSAERLKGVDSTLKIQPAKLEDSAVYLCASSPAQYNEQFFGPGTRLTVL.

This clone is medium-sized by share. The chain couples TRBV28 to TRBJ2-7; the D call may be TRBD1 or TRBD2 (5 bases each). Per the germline V gene, CDR1 is MDHEN and CDR2 is SYDVKM. This CDR3 has 13 residues. V lost 5 bases to trimming and J lost 3 bases, with 11 bases between them. The CDR3 here is CASSPGTIYEQYF. CDR3 sequence (DNA): TGTGCCAGCAGTCCCGGGACGATCTACGAGCAGTACTTC.

The CDR3 region is CASSEQGANGYTF. The CDR3 DNA follows: TGTGCCAGCAGTGAACAGGGGGCGAATGGCTACACCTTC. The V gene is TRBV2, the J gene TRBJ1-2, with 8 positions matching TRBD1. Germline V CDR1 and CDR2: SNHLY, FYNNEI. Trimming took 2 bases from V and 6 from J; bases not matched to a gene: 2. CDR3 length: 13 residues. Complete variable domain (other parts from reference TRBV2 and TRBJ1-2): EPEVTQTPSHQVTQMGQEVILRCVPISNHLYFYWYRQILGQKVEFLVSFYNNEISEKSEIFDDQFSVERPDGSNFTLKIRSTKLEDSAMYFCASSEQGANGYTFGSGTRLTVV.

By frequency in the sample, this clone is medium-sized. V and J are TRBV6-6 and TRBJ2-7, with 8 bases identical to TRBD2. Germline CDR1 reads MNHNY; CDR2 reads SVGAGI (reference sequence). CDR3 length: 18 amino acids. V shed 2 bases and J 2 bases; nucleotides not matched to a gene: 14. As DNA, the CDR3 is TGTGCCAGCAGTTACATACCGGCGGGGGGCGGATATCCCTACGAGCAGTACTTC. Its protein product is CASSYIPAGGGYPYEQYF.

This clone has a count of ten or more. A read error may be the cause here, since a much bigger clone is one base away. The identical CDR3 is also encoded by other nucleotide sequences in the sample. This sequence joins TRBV20-1 and TRBJ2-3; no clear D gene. The CDR3 length is 14 residues. CDR1 is DFQATT and CDR2 is SNEGSKA in the germline V gene (reference sequence). V was trimmed by 3 bases and J by 1 base, leaving 11 bases between them. The CDR3, as DNA: TGCAGTGCTAGGGATATCGCGGGCACAGATACGCAGTATTTT. Residues: CSARDIAGTDTQYF.

In this sample, this clone turned up a few times. The junction does not match germline at one end; this may be a read error. The chain has TRBV6-1 and TRBJ2-7; TRBD1 is a possible D gene (6 bases). The CDR3 totals 12 residues. Germline CDR1 reads MNHNS; CDR2 reads SASEGT. The CDR3 DNA follows: TGTGCCAGCCGAAAGGACAGCGACGAGCATTACTTC. Translating gives CASRKDSDEHYF.

This clone was recorded many times. The V call is TRBV7-2, the J call TRBJ2-7; D assignment may be TRBD1 or TRBD2 (5 bases each). The CDR3 sequence is 14 residues long. Deletions cut 7 bases from V and 3 bases from J, with 16 bases between. Germline-derived CDR1 and CDR2 are SGHTA and FQGNSA. As DNA, the CDR3 is TGTGCCAGCACCATCGGGGCCAGTTTCTACGAGCAGTACTTC. The encoded protein is CASTIGASFYEQYF.

This clone was seen more than once but under ten times. A much larger clone differs by one base, so this may be a read error. J is TRBJ2-7 and V is TRBV15; 8 positions agree with TRBD2. Germline V lookup: CDR1 LNHNV, CDR2 YYDKDF (reference sequence). CDR3 length: 13 residues. J was trimmed by 3 bases and V by 7 bases; bases with no gene match: 5. In nucleotides, the CDR3 is TGTGCCACCACCCCGACTAGCGTCTACGAGCAGTACTTC. As protein: CATTPTSVYEQYF. The entire variable domain, with the rest obtained from reference TRBV15 and TRBJ2-7, is as follows: DAMVIQNPRYQVTQFGKPVTLSCSQTLNHNVMYWYQQKSSQAPKLLFHYYDKDFNNEADTPDNFQSRRPNTSFCFLDIRSPGLGDTAMYLCATTPTSVYEQYFGPGTRLTVT.

Comments on this clone: Germline is not matched at one junction end, which may reflect a read error. The chain carries TRBV6-2 or TRBV6-3 and TRBJ2-7; TRBD2 matches 8 bases. The germline CDR1 and CDR2 sequences are MNHEY and SVGEGT. The CDR3 length is 15 residues. The CDR3 DNA sequence: TGTGCCAGCATTTACGGACTAGCTGGTTTTTACGAGCAGTACTTC. It yields the protein CASIYGLAGFYEQYF.

The sample holds many counts of this clone. The chain combines TRBV12-3 or TRBV12-4 with TRBJ2-5, with D unresolved. Trimming cost V 3 bases and J 0 bases, with 11 bases left between them. This CDR3 is built from 15 residues. The CDR3 bases are TGTGCCAGCAGTTTTCTTGGACCGTACCAAGAGACCCAGTACTTC. Translated: CASSFLGPYQETQYF.

This clone appeared many times. V and J are TRBV12-3 or TRBV12-4 and TRBJ2-4; D is perhaps TRBD1 or TRBD2 (5 bases each). The CDR3 is 14 amino acids. Trimming removed 3 bases at V and 2 bases at J, with 8 bases between. The CDR3 spells CASSLRGPKNIQYF. The DNA of the CDR3 is TGTGCCAGCAGTTTGAGGGGACCCAAAAACATTCAGTACTTC.

This clone is judged medium-sized. This chain uses TRBV4-1 with TRBJ2-7; TRBD1 aligns across 8 bases. Germline V gene sequence: CDR1 MGHRA, CDR2 YSYEKL. The CDR3 spans 16 residues. Germline trimming cut 1 base from V and 1 base from J; bases unmatched to any gene: 6. The CDR3 is CASSQVQGAISYEQYF. In nucleotides, the CDR3 is TGCGCCAGCAGCCAAGTGCAGGGGGCTATATCCTACGAGCAGTACTTC.

The chain couples TRBV7-2 to TRBJ1-1; D is unresolved. Germline lookup yields CDR1 SGHTA and CDR2 FQGNSA. The ends were cut back, 8 bases at V and 3 bases at J, with 13 bases in the middle. The CDR3 sequence is 13 residues long. CDR3 nucleotides: TGTGCCAGCGGACGACAAGGCGACACTGAAGCTTTCTTT. Amino acids: CASGRQGDTEAFF.

A few counts support this clone. The missing conserved phenylalanine or tryptophan at the end of this CDR3 makes a read error likely. The chain combines TRBV28 with TRBJ1-5; D ambiguous. CDR1 and CDR2 (germline): MDHEN, SYDVKM. Deletions cut 4 bases from V and 0 bases from J, with 13 bases between. CDR3 length equals 16 residues. The CDR3 nucleotides read TGTGCCAGCAGTTCCCTTTGGAGTCATAGCAATCAGCCCCAGCATTCT. Protein sequence: CASSSLWSHSNQPQHS.

The sample holds many counts of this clone. The rearrangement joins TRBV6-1 to TRBJ1-4, with D possibly matching TRBD1 (5 bases). With 1 base removed from V and 6 bases from J, the gap between germline ends came to 12 bases. CDR3 length equals 15 residues. Germline CDR1 MNHNS, CDR2 SASEGT. In DNA form, the CDR3 reads TGTGCCAGCAGTGAAGTTCGGGGGATGGATGAAAAACTGTTTTTT. It specifies CASSEVRGMDEKLFF.

The chain has TRBV20-1 and TRBJ2-1; no definite D call. V gave up 6 bases and J gave up 7 bases, with 16 bases separating them. The CDR3 contains 13 residues. Germline V gene data show CDR1 as DFQATT and CDR2 as SNEGSKA (reference sequence). The DNA for the CDR3 is TGCAGTGCACCAGAGGTCGCTTCTAATGAGCAGTTCTTC. This encodes CSAPEVASNEQFF.

This clone was detected ten times or more. The chain links TRBV3-1 to TRBJ2-4; D gene uncertain. V was trimmed by 1 base and J by 15 bases, leaving 10 bases between them. CDR3 length: 11 residues. The germline gives CDR1 LGHDT, CDR2 YNNKEL (reference sequence). The DNA of the CDR3 is TGTGCCAGCAGCCAAGGTCATACTTGGTACTTC. Translated: CASSQGHTWYF.

By share of the sample, this clone is medium-sized (0.01 to 0.1%). The chain combines TRBV7-2 with TRBJ2-7; TRBD2 matches 13 bases. V dropped 1 base and J dropped 3; count of bases not matched to a gene: 3. CDR3 length: 16 residues. CDR1 and CDR2 (germline): SGHTA, FQGNSA. This CDR3 reads CASSLGTSGRIYEQYF. CDR3 nucleotides: TGTGCCAGCAGCTTAGGGACTAGCGGGAGAATCTACGAGCAGTACTTC.

A remark on this clone: A read error may account for a junction end that differs from germline. The rearrangement joins TRBV18 to TRBJ1-1; D gene ambiguous. Germline loops: CDR1 KGHSH, CDR2 LQKENI. The CDR3 totals 16 residues. As DNA, the CDR3 is TGTGCCAGCTCACCACAATCCGTACAGACGAACGCTGAAGCTTTCTTT. This gives the protein CASSPQSVQTNAEAFF.

This clone was seen only once. CDR3 coding DNA: TGTGCCAGCAGCCAAGATGTCCAGCGGGAGAACTACGAGCAGTACTTC. This translates into CASSQDVQRENYEQYF. This chain links TRBV4-2 with TRBJ2-7, with 8 bases aligning to TRBD2. CDR3 length: 16 residues. CDR1 is LGHNA, CDR2 YNFKEQ, per germline. J gave up 3 bases and V 0 bases, and 7 bases lay outside the gene matches.

In this sample, this clone turned up many times. The gene calls are TRBV20-1 and TRBJ2-1, with D unresolved. V lost 6 bases and J lost 2, with 20 bases in between. The CDR3 length is 16 residues. CDR1 is DFQATT, CDR2 SNEGSKA, per germline (reference sequence). CDR3 in DNA: TGCAGTGCCGAGTTAAGGACCATAGGGCCCTACAATGAGCAGTTCTTC. Its protein product is CSAELRTIGPYNEQFF.

The rearrangement links TRBV5-1 to TRBJ1-3; TRBD1 is a possible D gene (6 bases). The CDR3 runs to 14 residues. V was clipped by 3 bases and J by 0 bases, with 7 bases between them. Germline V gene data show CDR1 as SGHRS and CDR2 as YFSETQ. CDR3 DNA sequence: TGCGCCAGCAGCTGGGACAACTCTGGAAACACCATATATTTT. This encodes CASSWDNSGNTIYF.

CDR3 nucleotide sequence: TGTGCCAGCAGTGCCAACCGGGCCGAGCAGTACGTC. Translated: CASSANRAEQYV. This chain connects TRBV6-1 to TRBJ2-7, with no clear D. With 4 bases removed from V and 6 bases from J, the gap between germline ends came to 10 bases. The CDR3 is 12 amino acids. Germline loops: CDR1 MNHNS, CDR2 SASEGT.

This clone was detected many times. This chain uses TRBV30 with TRBJ2-1; TRBD1 matches at 12 bases. This CDR3 contains 15 residues. V lost 2 bases to trimming and J lost 7 bases; unmatched junction nucleotides: 6. The V gene's germline CDR1 is GTSNPN and CDR2 SVGIG (reference sequence). Written as DNA, the CDR3 is TGTGCCTGGAGTTCGGGACAGGGGGCTAGAAATGAGCAGTTCTTC. It codes for CAWSSGQGARNEQFF.